This TCR beta chain appears in the sequencing data of a study of T cell repertoires in cytomegalovirus infection. Across the whole study: Matching HLA type and CMV infection were both indicated by public TCR beta signatures.

The study's findings and limits: The ex vivo response was dominated by HLA-C-restricted CMV-specific TCR beta clonotypes.

A single record per CDR3 protein comes from TCRdb applying MiXCR to the reads. The sample shows about half a million distinct CDR3 sequences, roughly a third of them seen only once. Per germline, CDR1 SGHTA and CDR2 FQGNSA. The V gene end was trimmed by 2 bases and the J gene end by 1 base; junction bases not matched to a gene: 2. CDR3 length equals 16 residues. Notes on this clonotype: Its antigen is still unknown.

The V and J genes are TRBV7-2 and TRBJ2-2; 9 bases are shared with TRBD2. The material sequenced was cultured PBMCs, taken from culture after CMV antigen stimulation. The source is a human donor in good health (CMV status not recorded). Some clones in this sample may be carry-over from other donors' samples. The CDR3 DNA reads as TGTGCCAGCAGCTTACGGCGGGAGGGGAACACCGGGGAGCTGTTTTTT. Protein: CASSLRREGNTGELFF.